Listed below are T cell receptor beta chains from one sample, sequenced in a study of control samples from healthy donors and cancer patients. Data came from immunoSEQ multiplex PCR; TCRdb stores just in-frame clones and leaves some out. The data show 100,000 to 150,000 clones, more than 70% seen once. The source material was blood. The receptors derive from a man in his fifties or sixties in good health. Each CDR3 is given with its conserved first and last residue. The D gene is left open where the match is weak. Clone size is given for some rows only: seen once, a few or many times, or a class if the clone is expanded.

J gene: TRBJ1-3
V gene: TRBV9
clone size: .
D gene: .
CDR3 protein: CASSVSPGKSGNTIYF
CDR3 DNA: TGTGCCAGCAGCGTTAGTCCAGGGAAATCTGGAAACACCATATATTTT

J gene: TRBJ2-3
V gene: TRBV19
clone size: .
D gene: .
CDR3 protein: CASSIATTTTGQYF
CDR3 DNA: TGTGCCAGTAGTATAGCCACGACTACGACAGGGCAGTATTTT

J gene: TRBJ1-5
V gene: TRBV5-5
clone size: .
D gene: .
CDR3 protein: CASSRSGPQPGNQPQHF
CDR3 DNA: TGTGCCAGCAGCCGATCGGGGCCCCAACCGGGCAATCAGCCCCAGCATTTT

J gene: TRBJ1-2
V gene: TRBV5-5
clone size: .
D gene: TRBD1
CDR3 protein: CASRTGLDNYGYTF
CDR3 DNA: TGTGCCAGCAGGACAGGGTTGGATAACTATGGCTACACCTTC

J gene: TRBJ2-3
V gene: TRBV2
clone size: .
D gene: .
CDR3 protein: CASSEFRVSDTQYF
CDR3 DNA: TGTGCCAGCAGTGAATTCAGGGTATCAGATACGCAGTATTTT

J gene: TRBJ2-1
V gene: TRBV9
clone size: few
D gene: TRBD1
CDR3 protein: CASSVTGDSYNEQFF
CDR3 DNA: TGTGCCAGCAGCGTAACAGGGGACTCCTACAATGAGCAGTTCTTC

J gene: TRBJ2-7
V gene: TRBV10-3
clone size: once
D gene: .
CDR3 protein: CAISEGEAYEQYF
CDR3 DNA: TGTGCCATCAGTGAAGGGGAAGCATACGAGCAGTACTTC

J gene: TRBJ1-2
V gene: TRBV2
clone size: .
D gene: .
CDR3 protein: CASSGTARTARTGYTF
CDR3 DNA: TGTGCCAGCAGTGGCACTGCGCGGACAGCCAGAACGGGCTACACCTTC

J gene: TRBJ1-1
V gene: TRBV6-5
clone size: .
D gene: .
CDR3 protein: CASRRSLENTEAFF
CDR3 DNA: TGTGCCAGCAGGCGGTCGCTGGAGAACACTGAAGCTTTCTTT

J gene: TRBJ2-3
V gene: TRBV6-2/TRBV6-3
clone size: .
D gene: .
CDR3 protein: CASSYWDTQYF
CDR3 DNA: TGTGCCAGCAGTTACTGGGATACGCAGTATTTT

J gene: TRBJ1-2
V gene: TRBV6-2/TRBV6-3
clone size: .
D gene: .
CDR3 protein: CASSYSEGNGYTF
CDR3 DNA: TGTGCCAGCAGTTACTCGGAAGGGAATGGCTACACCTTC

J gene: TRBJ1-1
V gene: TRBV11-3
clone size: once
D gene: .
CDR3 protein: CASSATVNTEAFF
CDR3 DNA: TGTGCCAGCAGCGCTACGGTTAACACTGAAGCTTTCTTT

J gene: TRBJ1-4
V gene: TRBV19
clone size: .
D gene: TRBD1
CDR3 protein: CATTNPGTVKLFF
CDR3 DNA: TGTGCCACTACGAACCCCGGGACAGTAAAACTGTTTTTT

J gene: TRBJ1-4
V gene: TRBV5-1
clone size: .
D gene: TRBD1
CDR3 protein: CASSLPTGGHEKLFF
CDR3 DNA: TGCGCCAGCAGCCTCCCGACAGGGGGCCATGAAAAACTGTTTTTT

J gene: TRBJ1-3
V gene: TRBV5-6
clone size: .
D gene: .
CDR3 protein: CASMGGQFSGNTIYF
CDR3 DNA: TGTGCCAGCATGGGTGGGCAGTTCTCTGGAAACACCATATATTTT

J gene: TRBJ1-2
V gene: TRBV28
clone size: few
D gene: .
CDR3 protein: CASSLWRHGYTF
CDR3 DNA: TGTGCCAGCAGTTTATGGAGGCATGGCTACACCTTC

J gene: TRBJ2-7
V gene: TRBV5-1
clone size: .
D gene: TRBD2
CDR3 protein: CASSLRGGSSYEQYF
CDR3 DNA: TGCGCCAGCAGCTTACGCGGGGGAAGCTCCTACGAGCAGTACTTC

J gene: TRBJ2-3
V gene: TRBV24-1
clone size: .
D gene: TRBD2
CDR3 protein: CATRSVLAGGSTDTQYF
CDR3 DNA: TGTGCCACCAGGAGTGTCCTAGCGGGGGGGAGCACAGATACGCAGTATTTT

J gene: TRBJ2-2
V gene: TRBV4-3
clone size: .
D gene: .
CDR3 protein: CASSQIRGTGELFF
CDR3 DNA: TGCGCCAGCAGCCAAATTAGGGGAACCGGGGAGCTGTTTTTT

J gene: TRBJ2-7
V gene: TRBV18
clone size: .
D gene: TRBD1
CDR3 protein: CASSPGTGGTYEQYF
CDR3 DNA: TGTGCCAGCTCACCCGGGACAGGGGGTACCTACGAGCAGTACTTC

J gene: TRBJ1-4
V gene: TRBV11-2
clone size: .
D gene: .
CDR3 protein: CASSQGTEKLFF
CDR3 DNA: TGTGCCAGCAGCCAAGGGACGGAAAAACTGTTTTTT

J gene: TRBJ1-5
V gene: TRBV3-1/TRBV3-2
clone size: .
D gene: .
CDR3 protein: CASSKDLLQPQHF
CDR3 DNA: TGTGCCAGCAGTAAGGATCTCCTCCAGCCCCAGCATTTT

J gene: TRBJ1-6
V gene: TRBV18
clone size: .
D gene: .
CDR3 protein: CASSPRTGNNSPLHF
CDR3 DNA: TGTGCCAGCTCACCACGGACGGGGAATAATTCACCCCTCCACTTT

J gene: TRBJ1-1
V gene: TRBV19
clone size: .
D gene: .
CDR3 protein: CASRYRETEAFF
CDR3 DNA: TGTGCCAGTAGATACAGGGAAACTGAAGCTTTCTTT

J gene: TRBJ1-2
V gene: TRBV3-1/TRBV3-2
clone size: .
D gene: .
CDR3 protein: CASSNILGGYTF
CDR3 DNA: TGTGCCAGCAGCAACATATTAGGTGGCTACACCTTC